The source of this T cell receptor (beta chain) is a study of T cells in Graves' hyperthyroidism and ophthalmopathy. Looking at the study overall: Before any treatment, at initial diagnosis, peripheral blood was collected. Overall study findings and caveats: Within blood appeared most thyroid clonotypes that had expanded above 0.001.

Germline values: CDR1 ENHRY, CDR2 SYGVKD. The CDR3 is 19 residues long. V lost 1 base and J lost 5; bases outside the gene matches: 12. TCR beta CDR3 regions were amplified from RNA transcripts. First-round RT-PCR with HTBI primers amplified the TCR CDR3 region. TCRdb redid the calling of the multiplex PCR reads with MiXCR, one entry per CDR3 protein. This table holds 300,000 to 450,000 distinct CDR3 sequences, 15% found once. This clonotype was seen repeatedly, ten times or more. Its cognate antigen is unknown. Every diagnosis used clinical symptoms, serum thyroxine and TRAb, thyroid ultrasound and orbital computed tomography. Fresh peripheral blood, 10 ml, was the source of the PBMCs.

This sequence joins TRBV10-3 and TRBJ2-5; the match to TRBD2 covers 14 bases. This receptor was identified in a woman between 25 and 40 years old with Graves' hyperthyroidism. The sequenced sample consisted of blood. For the CDR3, the DNA is TGTGCCATCAGTGAGTGGGGGACTAGCGGGAGAGGAAGCAGTGAGACCCAGTACTTC. It codes for CAISEWGTSGRGSSETQYF.